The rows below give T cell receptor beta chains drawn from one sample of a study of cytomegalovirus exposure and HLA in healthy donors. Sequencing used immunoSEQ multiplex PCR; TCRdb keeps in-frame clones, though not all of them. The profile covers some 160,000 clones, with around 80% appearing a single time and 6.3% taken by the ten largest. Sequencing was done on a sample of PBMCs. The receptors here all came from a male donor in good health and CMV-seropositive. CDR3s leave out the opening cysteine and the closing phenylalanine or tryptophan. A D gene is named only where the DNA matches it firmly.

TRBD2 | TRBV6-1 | ATYELGGRNIQY
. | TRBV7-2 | ASSLSYSSYEQY
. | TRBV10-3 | AISERAGGNTIY
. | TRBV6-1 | ASSEHDSLNTEAF
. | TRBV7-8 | ASSLGGNYEQY
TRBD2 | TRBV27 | AILARRGESYEQY
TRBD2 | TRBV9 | ASSVSGLAGGETQY
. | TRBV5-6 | ASSLASGEETQY
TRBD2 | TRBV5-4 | ASSFGLAGVYNEQF
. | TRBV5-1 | ASSPRTASYEQY
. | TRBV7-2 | ASSLLGGSGGNYGYT
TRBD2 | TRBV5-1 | ASSSAVGLALYNEQF
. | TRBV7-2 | ASSLGTSSGNTIY
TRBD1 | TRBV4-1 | ASSRQGPLEPQH
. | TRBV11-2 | ASSSGYARDEQF
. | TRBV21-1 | ASSDRTSGKGREQF
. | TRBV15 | ATSREDFNREKLF
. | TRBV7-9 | ASSLDGGQSRGEQY
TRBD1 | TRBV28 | ASSATGIRVYT
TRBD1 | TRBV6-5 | ASIALDRAIYGYT
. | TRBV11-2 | ASSAPVGGRTDTQY
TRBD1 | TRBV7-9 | ASSRDRRDEKLF
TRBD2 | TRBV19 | ASSIIHSSGVSYEQY
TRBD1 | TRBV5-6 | ASRRTGFEQY
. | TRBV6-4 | ASSDSGSGLSNEQF
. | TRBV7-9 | ASRQGPEAF
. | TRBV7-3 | ASSLSGLSAGELF
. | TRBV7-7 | ASSPSRGTEAF
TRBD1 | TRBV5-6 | ASSSGTGKETQY
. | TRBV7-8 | ASSYHSVRPKVQETQY
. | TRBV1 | TSSQATGGFRYEQY
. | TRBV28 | ASSFGGNTEAF
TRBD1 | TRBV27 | ASGGQGIHEQY
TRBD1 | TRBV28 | ATYPPKQGTPLEPQH
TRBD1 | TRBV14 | ASSQVAGGGTEAF
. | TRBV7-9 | ASSSREYAGQLTYEQY
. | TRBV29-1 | SVEGGLVGDTQY
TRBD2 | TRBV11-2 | ASTSGIGLAAYNEQF
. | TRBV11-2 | ASSLERTIERT
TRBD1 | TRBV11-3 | ASSLGQGASNEQF
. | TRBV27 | ASAFGRGKGQF
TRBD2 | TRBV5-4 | ASSRLADTDTQY
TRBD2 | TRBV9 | ASSVEDSGSQQY
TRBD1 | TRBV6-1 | ASSGRDRGQSQPQH
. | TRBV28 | ASSFGRGGTSSYNSPLH
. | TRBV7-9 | ASSLGWGRENTEAF
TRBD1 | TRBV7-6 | ASSPGQRTGLGNSPLH
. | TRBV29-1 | SVVGIPVGVYNEQF
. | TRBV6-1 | ASSEVRSSYEQY
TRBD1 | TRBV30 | AWDARGQATYEQY
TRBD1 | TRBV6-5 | ASGTVRTYEQY
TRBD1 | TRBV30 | ARSGTGVATEAF
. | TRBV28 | ASSWGAGDINEQF
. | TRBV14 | ASSFGGVGEAF